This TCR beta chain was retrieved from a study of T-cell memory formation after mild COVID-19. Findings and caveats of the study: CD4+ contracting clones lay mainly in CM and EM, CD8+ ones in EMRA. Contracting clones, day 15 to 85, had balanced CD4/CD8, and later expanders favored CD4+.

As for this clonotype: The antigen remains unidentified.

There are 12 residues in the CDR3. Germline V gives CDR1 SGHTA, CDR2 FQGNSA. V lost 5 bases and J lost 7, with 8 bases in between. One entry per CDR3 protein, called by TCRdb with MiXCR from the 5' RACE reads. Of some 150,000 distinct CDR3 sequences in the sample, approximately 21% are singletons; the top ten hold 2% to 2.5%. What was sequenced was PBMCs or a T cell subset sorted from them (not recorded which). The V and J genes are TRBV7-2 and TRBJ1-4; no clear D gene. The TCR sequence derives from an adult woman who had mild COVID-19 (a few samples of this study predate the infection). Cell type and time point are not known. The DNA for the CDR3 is TGTGCCAGCAGCCGACAAGGTGAAAAACTGTTTTTT. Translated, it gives CASSRQGEKLFF.